Presented here are 22 T cell receptor beta chains from one specimen sequenced in a study of CD8+CD57+ T cells in acquired aplastic anemia (dated by TCRdb to 2016 to 2019). The patients picked for sequencing were ones in whom flow cytometry had shown an expansion of CD8+CD57+ cells. Sequencing took place on an Illumina HiSeq 2000. TCR beta VDJ combination and CDR3 sequence profiling used genomic DNA as the template. TCRdb reprocessed the public reads (quality trimming at Q25 with fastp, clone calling with MiXCR) and kept in-frame beta chains. All rows with the same CDR3 protein become a single entry with the most common DNA and genes. In this sample the table shows fewer than 250,000 distinct CDR3 sequences, around half of which occur a single time. The ten largest clones represent over 7.5% of the sample. Sequencing was carried out using sorted CD4+, CD8+, or CD8+CD57+ T cells (not recorded which) from PBMCs. The receptors were gathered from a human donor with aplastic anemia.

A few counts support this clonotype. The chain employs TRBV27 and TRBJ2-7, with 7 bases aligning to TRBD1. The CDR3 loop spans 15 amino acids. Germline V CDR1 and CDR2: MNHEY, SMNVEV (reference sequence). The J segment lost 2 bases and the V segment lost 2 bases, leaving 6 bases of the junction unmatched. CDR3 nucleotides: TGTGCCAGCAGTTTAACACAGGGGTCCCCCTACGAGCAGTACTTC. The encoded protein is CASSLTQGSPYEQYF.

V is TRBV10-3 and J is TRBJ2-5; 7 bases match TRBD1. The CDR3 covers 14 residues. The V gene end was trimmed by 2 bases and the J gene end by 6 bases; junction bases not matched to a gene: 6. In germline, CDR1 is ENHRY, CDR2 SYGVKD. The CDR3 here is CAISELRQGKTQYF. In DNA, the CDR3 is TGTGCCATCAGTGAGCTAAGACAGGGAAAGACCCAGTACTTC.

This clonotype has more than one count but fewer than ten. The V and J genes are TRBV19 and TRBJ2-3; D ambiguous. The length of the CDR3 is 13 residues. With 5 bases removed from V and 0 bases from J, the gap between germline ends came to 6 bases. The germline CDR1 and CDR2 sequences are LNHDA and SQIVND (reference sequence). CDR3 bases: TGTGCCAGTAGTTCCTCTAGCACAGATACGCAGTATTTT. Protein sequence: CASSSSSTDTQYF. The full variable domain, in which reference TRBV19 and TRBJ2-3 provide the parts outside the CDR3, is DGGITQSPKYLFRKEGQNVTLSCEQNLNHDAMYWYRQDPGQGLRLIYYSQIVNDFQKGDIAEGYSVSREKKESFPLTVTSAQKNPTAFYLCASSSSSTDTQYFGPGTRLTVL.

This clonotype was detected a few times. This chain uses TRBV5-4 with TRBJ2-7; D gene ambiguous. This CDR3 contains 16 residues. V lost 4 bases and J lost 2, with 19 bases in between. Germline values: CDR1 SGHNT, CDR2 YYREEE (reference sequence). Here the CDR3 DNA reads TGTGCCAGCAGCCAAGCCGACATGGGGTTCACCTACGAGCAGTACTTC. Its protein is CASSQADMGFTYEQYF.

This clonotype was observed many times. The rearrangement links TRBV6-1 to TRBJ1-5, with no clear D. Trimming shortened V by 6 bases and J by 3 bases, and 15 bases separated the two germline ends. CDR1 and CDR2 from the germline V gene are MNHNS and SASEGT. This CDR3 has 15 amino acids. CDR3 region: CASRELDGTNQPQHF. CDR3 in DNA: TGTGCCAGCAGAGAGCTGGACGGAACCAATCAGCCCCAGCATTTT.

This clonotype has just a few counts. One junction end disagrees with the germline gene, perhaps due to a read error. This chain uses TRBV6-4 with TRBJ2-3, with D perhaps TRBD1 (5 bases). From germline, CDR1 is MRHNA and CDR2 SNTAGT. There are 14 residues in the CDR3. The CDR3 reads CASSEGPDTGTQYF. The CDR3 DNA reads TGTGCCAGCAGTGAAGGGCCGGACACAGGTACGCAGTATTTT.

This chain joins TRBV27 and TRBJ1-6, with TRBD1 matching 8 bases. The CDR3 spans 14 residues. Germline V CDR1 and CDR2: MNHEY, SMNVEV (reference sequence). V gave up 4 bases and J gave up 8 bases; unmatched junction bases: 4. The CDR3: CASSWTGTDSPLHF. The CDR3 nucleotides read TGTGCCAGCAGTTGGACAGGGACCGATTCACCCCTCCACTTT.

The V call is TRBV24-1, the J call TRBJ2-1; D may be TRBD1 (6 bases). The germline V gene has CDR1 KGHDR and CDR2 SFDVKD. The CDR3 has 14 amino acids. V lost 0 bases, J lost 5 bases, and 7 bases lay in between. CDR3 sequence (DNA): TGTGCCACCAGTGATTTGCAGGGGCACAATGAGCAGTTCTTC. It is translated as CATSDLQGHNEQFF.

On this clonotype itself: One end of the junction fails to match germline, which may point to a read error. This chain connects TRBV29-1 to TRBJ2-5, with a tentative D call TRBD2 (5 bases). The CDR3 runs 13 residues. Per germline, CDR1 SQVTM and CDR2 ANQGSEA. In nucleotides, the CDR3 is TGCAGCGTTGGGGGAGAAAGTCAAGGGACCCAGTACTTC. It encodes CSVGGESQGTQYF.

This clonotype was seen once. V gene TRBV24-1 combines with J gene TRBJ2-7; D is tentatively TRBD1 or TRBD2 (8 bases each). Germline lookup yields CDR1 KGHDR and CDR2 SFDVKD. V gave up 9 bases and J gave up 2 bases, with 22 bases separating them. This CDR3 spans 16 amino acids. The CDR3 is CATPRRGDRRPYEQYF. CDR3 in DNA: TGTGCCACCCCCCGGCGGGGGGACAGGAGACCCTACGAGCAGTACTTC.

This clonotype occurred once. The J gene is TRBJ1-2, the V gene TRBV20-1, with 7 bases that match TRBD1. Germline-derived CDR1 and CDR2 are DFQATT and SNEGSKA (reference sequence). The CDR3 has 12 residues. The DNA of the CDR3 is TGCAGCGCCTGGGACAGCAACTATGGCTACACCTTC. Amino acid sequence: CSAWDSNYGYTF.

This clonotype came up many times. The chain employs TRBV4-1 and TRBJ1-2; D might be TRBD1 (6 bases). Germline values: CDR1 MGHRA, CDR2 YSYEKL. V lost 3 bases, J lost 7 bases, and 12 bases lay in between. There are 13 residues in the CDR3. The DNA for the CDR3 is TGCGCCAGCAGCCACTTGGACAGTGCTGGCTACACCTTC. Encoded protein: CASSHLDSAGYTF.

This clonotype was counted many times. The rearrangement joins TRBV4-1 to TRBJ1-1, with D maybe TRBD1 (6 bases). In germline, CDR1 is MGHRA, CDR2 YSYEKL. V dropped 3 bases and J dropped 4 bases, with 15 bases sitting between them. The CDR3 extends over 15 amino acids. CDR3 sequence reads: CASSQAGDLGTEAFF. In DNA, the CDR3 is TGCGCCAGCAGCCAGGCAGGGGATTTGGGCACTGAAGCTTTCTTT.

This clonotype appeared many times. The chain employs TRBV7-2 and TRBJ1-3; a weak D match, TRBD1 (6 bases). The CDR3 has 17 residues. CDR1 SGHTA and CDR2 FQGNSA come from the germline V gene. Trimming removed 2 bases at V and 3 bases at J, with 17 bases between. CDR3 bases: TGTGCCAGCAGCTTAATCTGGGACAAGGGGGATGGAAACACCATATATTTT. It encodes CASSLIWDKGDGNTIYF.

This clonotype was seen repeatedly, ten times or more. V is TRBV3-1 and J is TRBJ1-1; D ambiguous. This CDR3 is built from 14 residues. Germline values: CDR1 LGHDT, CDR2 YNNKEL (reference sequence). The V end was cut by 4 bases, the J end by 0 bases, with 9 bases between. This chain's CDR3 is CASSPTAMNTEAFF. The DNA for the CDR3 is TGTGCCAGCAGCCCTACGGCAATGAACACTGAAGCTTTCTTT.

The chain joins TRBV7-2 to TRBJ1-5; D uncertain. The germline CDR1 and CDR2 sequences are SGHTA and FQGNSA. V shed 5 bases and J shed 3 bases, with 5 bases lying between them. The CDR3 totals 12 residues. The CDR3 DNA reads TGTGCCAGCAGCACGAACAATCAGCCCCAGCATTTT. Translation gives CASSTNNQPQHF.

The chain employs TRBV20-1 and TRBJ1-2; D might be TRBD1 (6 bases). Germline lookup yields CDR1 DFQATT and CDR2 SNEGSKA (reference sequence). CDR3 length equals 14 residues. V was clipped by 1 base and J by 4 bases, with 13 bases between them. The CDR3 protein is CSARVGAPGYGYTF. As DNA, the CDR3 is TGCAGTGCTAGAGTGGGGGCCCCCGGCTATGGCTACACCTTC.

This clonotype was seen repeatedly, ten times or more. This sequence joins TRBV29-1 and TRBJ1-2; D is perhaps TRBD1 (5 bases). CDR1 is SQVTM, CDR2 ANQGSEA, per germline. V lost 0 bases and J 1 base, leaving 12 bases between the germline ends. This CDR3 comprises 15 residues. CDR3 sequence: CSVEDLKGINYGYTF. The DNA for the CDR3 is TGCAGCGTTGAAGATCTGAAGGGGATTAACTATGGCTACACCTTC. Full variable domain (missing parts from reference TRBV29-1 and TRBJ1-2): SAVISQKPSRDICQRGTSLTIQCQVDSQVTMMFWYRQQPGQSLTLIATANQGSEATYESGFVIDKFPISRPNLTFSTLTVSNMSPEDSSIYLCSVEDLKGINYGYTFGSGTRLTVV.

The chain uses TRBV7-9 and TRBJ2-7; D gene unclear. The J call is uncertain, as TRBJ2-4 better fits the DNA end. From germline, CDR1 is SEHNR and CDR2 FQNEAQ (reference sequence). The length of the CDR3 is 13 residues. Here the CDR3 reads CASSFGSKNIQYF. CDR3 nucleotide sequence: TGTGCCAGCAGCTTCGGCAGTAAAAACATTCAGTACTTC.

A word on this clonotype: This clone may be a read error of a much larger clone one base away. This chain links TRBV5-6 with TRBJ1-1; no reliable D call. The CDR3 loop spans 13 amino acids. Germline V gene sequence: CDR1 SGHDT, CDR2 YYEEEE. The CDR3 DNA reads as TGTGCCGGCAGCCCGAGTCCCTTCTGGGTTGCTTTCTTT. It specifies CAGSPSPFWVAFF. The complete variable domain, with remaining parts taken from reference TRBV5-6 and TRBJ1-1, reads DAGVTQSPTHLIKTRGQQVTLRCSPKSGHDTVSWYQQALGQGPQFIFQYYEEEERQRGNFPDRFSGHQFPNYSSELNVNALLLGDSALYLCAGSPSPFWVAFFGQGTRLTVV.

The chain uses TRBV6-4 and TRBJ2-6, with 8 bases aligning to TRBD2. Germline lookup yields CDR1 MRHNA and CDR2 SNTAGT. Germline trimming cut 4 bases from V and 4 bases from J; bases unmatched to any gene: 9. This CDR3 is 17 amino acids long. Here the CDR3 DNA reads TGTGCCAGCAGTGCAGGTAGCGGGACGGACGGGGCCAACGTCCTGACTTTC. This sequence encodes CASSAGSGTDGANVLTF.

This clonotype has a single count. The rearrangement joins TRBV12-3 or TRBV12-4 to TRBJ1-2; D not resolved. V shed 2 bases and J shed 7 bases, with 14 bases lying between them. CDR3 length equals 14 residues. This CDR3 is CASSLHSLPFGYTF. The CDR3 DNA reads TGTGCCAGCAGTTTACACAGTCTTCCATTTGGCTACACCTTC.